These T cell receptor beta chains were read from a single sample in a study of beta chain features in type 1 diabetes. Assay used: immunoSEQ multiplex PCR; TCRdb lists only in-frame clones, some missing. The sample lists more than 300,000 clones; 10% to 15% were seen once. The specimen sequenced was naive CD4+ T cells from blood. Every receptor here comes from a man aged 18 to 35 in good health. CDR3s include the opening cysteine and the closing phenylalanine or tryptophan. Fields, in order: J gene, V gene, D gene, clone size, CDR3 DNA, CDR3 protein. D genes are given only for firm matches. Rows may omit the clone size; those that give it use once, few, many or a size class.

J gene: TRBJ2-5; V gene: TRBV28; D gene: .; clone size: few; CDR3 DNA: TGTGCCAGCGCCTCGGGTCAGCTCCAAGAGACCCAGTACTTC; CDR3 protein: CASASGQLQETQYF
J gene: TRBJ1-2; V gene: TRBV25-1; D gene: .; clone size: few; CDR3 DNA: TGTGCCAGCAGTGAGTGGTTCAGGGGTGGCTACACCTTC; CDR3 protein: CASSEWFRGGYTF
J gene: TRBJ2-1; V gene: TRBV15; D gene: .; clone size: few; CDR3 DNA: TGTGCCACCAGCAGAGAGGCTAGGTCCTTCTCTAGCTCCTACAATGAGCAGTTCTTC; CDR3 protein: CATSREARSFSSSYNEQFF
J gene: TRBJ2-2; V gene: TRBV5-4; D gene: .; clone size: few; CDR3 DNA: TGTGCCAGCAGCCGCCCGGGATTCACCGGGGAGCTGTTTTTT; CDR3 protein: CASSRPGFTGELFF
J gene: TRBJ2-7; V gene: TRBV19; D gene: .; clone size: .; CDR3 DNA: TGTGCCAGTAGTATAGCGGCTAGAGACTACGAGCAGTACTTC; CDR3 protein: CASSIAARDYEQYF
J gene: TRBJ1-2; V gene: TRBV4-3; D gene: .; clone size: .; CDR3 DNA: TGCGCCAGCAGCCAAGAGGCCGCCGTAGGGGCCGTCCTCTATGGCTACACCTTC; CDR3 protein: CASSQEAAVGAVLYGYTF
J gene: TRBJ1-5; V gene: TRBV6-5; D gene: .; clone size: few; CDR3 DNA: TGTGCCAGCAGTTACTCGGGGCAGGAGGGTCAGCCCCAGCATTTT; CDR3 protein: CASSYSGQEGQPQHF
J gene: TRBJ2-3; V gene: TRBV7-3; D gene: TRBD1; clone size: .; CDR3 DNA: TGTGCCAGCAGCTTAGCTACAGGGGCAGATACGCAGTATTTT; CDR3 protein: CASSLATGADTQYF
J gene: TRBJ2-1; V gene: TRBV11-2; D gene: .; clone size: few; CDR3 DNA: TGTGCCAGCAGCTCCGCCCTAGGGGTTCCGACCCACAATGAGCAGTTCTTC; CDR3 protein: CASSSALGVPTHNEQFF
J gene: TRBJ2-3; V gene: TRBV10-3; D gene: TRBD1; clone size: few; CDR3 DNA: TGTGCCATCAGGGACAGGGGGCAGGGCACAGATACGCAGTATTTT; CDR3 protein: CAIRDRGQGTDTQYF
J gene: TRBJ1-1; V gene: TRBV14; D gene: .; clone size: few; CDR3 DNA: TGTGCCAGCAGCCAAGATCGGGCAGCCCGGGGCACTGAAGCTTTCTTT; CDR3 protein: CASSQDRAARGTEAFF
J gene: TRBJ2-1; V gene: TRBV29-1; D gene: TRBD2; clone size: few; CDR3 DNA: TGCAGCGTTGAAGAGGGGGGGGACAATGAGCAGTTCTTC; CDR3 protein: CSVEEGGDNEQFF
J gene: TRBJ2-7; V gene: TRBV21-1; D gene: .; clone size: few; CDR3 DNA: TGTGCCAGCAGCAAAGGGGAGACGAACTACGAGCAGTACTTC; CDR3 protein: CASSKGETNYEQYF
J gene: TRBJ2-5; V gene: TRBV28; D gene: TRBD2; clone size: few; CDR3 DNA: TGTGCCAGCAGCTCTCAGGGAGGGGTTTGGGAGACCCAGTACTTC; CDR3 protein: CASSSQGGVWETQYF
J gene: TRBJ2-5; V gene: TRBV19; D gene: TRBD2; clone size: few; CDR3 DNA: TGTGCCAGTAACTCGGGGGGAGCGGGAGAGACCCAGTACTTC; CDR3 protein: CASNSGGAGETQYF
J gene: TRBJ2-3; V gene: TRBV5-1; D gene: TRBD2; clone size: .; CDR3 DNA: TGCGCCAGCAGCTTGGGGACTAGCGATACGCAGTATTTT; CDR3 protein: CASSLGTSDTQYF
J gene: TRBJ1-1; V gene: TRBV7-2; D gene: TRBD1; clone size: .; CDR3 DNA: TGTGCCAGCAGGGGACAGAGAAACACTGAAGCTTTCTTT; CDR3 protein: CASRGQRNTEAFF
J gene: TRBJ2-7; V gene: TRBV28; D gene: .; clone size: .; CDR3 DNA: TGTGCCAGCAGTCTTACTACCTACGAGCAGTACTTC; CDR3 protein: CASSLTTYEQYF
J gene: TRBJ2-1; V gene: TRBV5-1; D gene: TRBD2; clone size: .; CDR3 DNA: TGCGCCAGCAGCTTGGAGGTCTCGGGGGGCAATGAGCAGTTCTTC; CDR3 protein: CASSLEVSGGNEQFF
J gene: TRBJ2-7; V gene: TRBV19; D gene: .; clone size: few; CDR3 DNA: TGTGCCAGTACCCCCGGCGGGAAGGGGTGGCACGAGCAGTACTTC; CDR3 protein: CASTPGGKGWHEQYF
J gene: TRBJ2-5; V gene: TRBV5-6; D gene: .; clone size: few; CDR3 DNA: TGTGCCAGCAGCTTGGTAAAAGAGACCCAGTACTTC; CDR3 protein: CASSLVKETQYF
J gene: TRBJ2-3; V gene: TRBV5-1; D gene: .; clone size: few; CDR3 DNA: TGCGCCAGCAGCTTGGGACAGGGAGGAGAAGATACGCAGTATTTT; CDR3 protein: CASSLGQGGEDTQYF
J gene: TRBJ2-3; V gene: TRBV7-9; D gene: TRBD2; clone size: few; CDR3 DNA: TGTGCCAGCAGCGCGGGACTAGCGGGGGGAGATACGCAGTATTTT; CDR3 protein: CASSAGLAGGDTQYF
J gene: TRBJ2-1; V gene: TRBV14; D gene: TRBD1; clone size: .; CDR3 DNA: TGTGCCAGCAGCCATATGGGACAGGGCAATGAGCAGTTCTTC; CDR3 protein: CASSHMGQGNEQFF
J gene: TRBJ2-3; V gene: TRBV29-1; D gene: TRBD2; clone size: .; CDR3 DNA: TGCAGCGTTGATCGGGGACTAGCGGTTAGCACAGATACGCAGTATTTT; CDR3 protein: CSVDRGLAVSTDTQYF
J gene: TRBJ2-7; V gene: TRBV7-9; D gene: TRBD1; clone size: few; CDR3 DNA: TGTGCCAGCAGACCGACAGGGACCTACGAGCAGTACTTC; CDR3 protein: CASRPTGTYEQYF
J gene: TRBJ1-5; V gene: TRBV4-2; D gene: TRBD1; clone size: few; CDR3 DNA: TGTGCCAGCAGCTCCGGGACAGTCAATCAGCCCCAGCATTTT; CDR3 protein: CASSSGTVNQPQHF
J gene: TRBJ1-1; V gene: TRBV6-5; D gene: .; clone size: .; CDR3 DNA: TGTGCCAGCAGCCCCTGGGACAAGATGAACACTGAAGCTTTCTTT; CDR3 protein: CASSPWDKMNTEAFF
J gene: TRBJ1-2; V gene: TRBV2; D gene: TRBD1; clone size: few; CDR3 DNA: TGTGCCAGCAGCGTCGGCCTGACAGGGAGCGATGGCTACACCTTC; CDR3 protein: CASSVGLTGSDGYTF
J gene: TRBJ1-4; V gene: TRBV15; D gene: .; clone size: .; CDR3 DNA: TGTGCCACCAGCAGAGATCGGGGGGGGGCTGAAAAACTGTTTTTT; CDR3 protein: CATSRDRGGAEKLFF
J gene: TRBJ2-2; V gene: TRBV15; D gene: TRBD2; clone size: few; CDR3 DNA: TGTGCCACCAGCAGTGCGGGACTAGCGGGAGAGGGTAACACCGGGGAGCTGTTTTTT; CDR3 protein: CATSSAGLAGEGNTGELFF
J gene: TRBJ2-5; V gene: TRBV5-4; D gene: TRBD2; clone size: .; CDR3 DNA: TGTGCCAGCAGCTCCAGTCTGAGACTAGCGGGAGAGACCCAGTACTTC; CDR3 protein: CASSSSLRLAGETQYF
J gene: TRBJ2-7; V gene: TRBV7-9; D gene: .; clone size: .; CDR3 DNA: TGTGCCAGCAGCTCCGAGGGCTACGAGCAGTACTTC; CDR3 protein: CASSSEGYEQYF
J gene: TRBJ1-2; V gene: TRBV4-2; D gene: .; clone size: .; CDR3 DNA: TGTGCCAGCAGCCAAGGTGGGGCCAGGGAGGGCTATGGCTACACCTTC; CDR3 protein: CASSQGGAREGYGYTF
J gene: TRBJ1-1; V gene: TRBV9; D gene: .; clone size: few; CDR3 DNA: TGTGCCAGCAGTTCAGGCACCTTGAACACTGAAGCTTTCTTT; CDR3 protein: CASSSGTLNTEAFF
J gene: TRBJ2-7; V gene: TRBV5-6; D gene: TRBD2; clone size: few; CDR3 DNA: TGTGCCAGCAGATCCTCCAGCGGGGGGGCAAACGAGCAGTACTTC; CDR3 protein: CASRSSSGGANEQYF
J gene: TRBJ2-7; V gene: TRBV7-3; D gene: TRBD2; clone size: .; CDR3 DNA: TGTGCCAGCAGCTTCGCTAGCGGCTACGAGCAGTACTTC; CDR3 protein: CASSFASGYEQYF
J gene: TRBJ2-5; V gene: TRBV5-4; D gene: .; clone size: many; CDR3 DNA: TGTGCCGCAGGCGGGCGGGAGACCCAGTACTTC; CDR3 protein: CAAGGRETQYF
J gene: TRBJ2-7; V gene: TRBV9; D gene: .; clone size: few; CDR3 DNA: TGTGCCAGCAGCGCTACCGACAGTGTAGGTAGCGAGCAGTACTTC; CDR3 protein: CASSATDSVGSEQYF
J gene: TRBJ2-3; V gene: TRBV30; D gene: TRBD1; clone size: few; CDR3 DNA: TGTGCCTGGAGTCAAGGGGACAGTGATACGCAGTATTTT; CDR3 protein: CAWSQGDSDTQYF
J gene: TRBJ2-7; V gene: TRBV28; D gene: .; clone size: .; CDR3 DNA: TGTGCCAGCAGTTTAAACAGCCAGTATCCAACCTACGAGCAGTACTTC; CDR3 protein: CASSLNSQYPTYEQYF
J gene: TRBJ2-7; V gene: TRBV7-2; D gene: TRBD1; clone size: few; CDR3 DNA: TGTGCCAGCAGTACCTGGGACAGGGGCTACGAGCAGTACTTC; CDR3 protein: CASSTWDRGYEQYF
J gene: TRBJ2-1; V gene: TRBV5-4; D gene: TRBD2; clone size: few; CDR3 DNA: TGTGCCAGCAGCCCCGATAGCGGGAACAATGAGCAGTTCTTC; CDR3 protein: CASSPDSGNNEQFF
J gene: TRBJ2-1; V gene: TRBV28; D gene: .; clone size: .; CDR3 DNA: TGTGCCAGCAGGAGGGAACCCCAACCTTACAATGAGCAGTTCTTC; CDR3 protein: CASRREPQPYNEQFF
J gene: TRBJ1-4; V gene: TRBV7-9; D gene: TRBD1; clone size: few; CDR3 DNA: TGTGCCAGCAGGCGGACAGGGAATAATGAAAAACTGTTTTTT; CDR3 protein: CASRRTGNNEKLFF
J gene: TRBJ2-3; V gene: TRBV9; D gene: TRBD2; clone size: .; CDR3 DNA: TGTGCCAGCAGCCCGATTGGGCGGGGGGTCACAGATACGCAGTATTTT; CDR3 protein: CASSPIGRGVTDTQYF
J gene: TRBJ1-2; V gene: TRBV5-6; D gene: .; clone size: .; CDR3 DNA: TGTGCCAGCAGCTTCTTTAGTTCGTATGGCTACACCTTC; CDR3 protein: CASSFFSSYGYTF
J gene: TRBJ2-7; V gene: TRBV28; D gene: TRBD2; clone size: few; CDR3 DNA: TGTGCCAGCAAGGTTAGCGGGAGCTCCTACGAGCAGTACTTC; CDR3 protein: CASKVSGSSYEQYF
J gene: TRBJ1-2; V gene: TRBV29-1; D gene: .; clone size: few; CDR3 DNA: TGCAGCGTTGCTCGGGACAAAAACTATGGCTACACCTTC; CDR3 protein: CSVARDKNYGYTF
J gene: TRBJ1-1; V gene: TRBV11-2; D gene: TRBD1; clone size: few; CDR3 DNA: TGTGCCAGCAGCCCCCTGGGACAGGGGGCTGAAGCTTTCTTT; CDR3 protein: CASSPLGQGAEAFF
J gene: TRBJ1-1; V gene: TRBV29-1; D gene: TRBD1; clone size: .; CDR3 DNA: TGCAGCGTTGTTCTCGGACAGGGTGGGACTGAAGCTTTCTTT; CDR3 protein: CSVVLGQGGTEAFF